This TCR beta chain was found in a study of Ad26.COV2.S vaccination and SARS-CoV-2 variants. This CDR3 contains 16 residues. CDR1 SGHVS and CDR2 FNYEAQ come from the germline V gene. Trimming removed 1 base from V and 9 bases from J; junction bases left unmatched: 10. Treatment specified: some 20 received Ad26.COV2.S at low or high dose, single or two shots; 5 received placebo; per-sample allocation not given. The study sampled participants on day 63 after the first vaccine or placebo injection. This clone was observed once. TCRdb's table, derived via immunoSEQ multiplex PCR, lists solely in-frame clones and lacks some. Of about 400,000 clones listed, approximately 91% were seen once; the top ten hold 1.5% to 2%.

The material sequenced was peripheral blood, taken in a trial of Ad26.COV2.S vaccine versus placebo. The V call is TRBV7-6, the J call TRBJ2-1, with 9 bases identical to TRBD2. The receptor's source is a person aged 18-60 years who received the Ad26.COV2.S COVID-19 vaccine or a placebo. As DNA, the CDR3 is TGTGCCAGCAGCTTAGAAGGCGCGGGAGGGCGGGGTGAGCAGTTCTTC. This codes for CASSLEGAGGRGEQFF.